These 20 T cell receptor beta chains came from one sample sequenced in a study of blood T cell repertoires in COVID-19. Sequenced by immunoSEQ multiplex PCR; TCRdb stores in-frame clones only, minus some. The sample lists about 200,000 clones, approximately 86% occurring once. Sequenced sample: PBMCs or T cells enriched from blood (not recorded which). The receptors derive from a woman aged 25 to 45 who had been exposed to COVID-19.

The genes are TRBV9 and TRBJ1-3; 8 nucleotides match TRBD1. CDR1 and CDR2 (germline): SGDLS, YYNGEE. The length of the CDR3 is 16 residues. J was trimmed by 0 bases and V by 4 bases; bases with no gene match: 6. CDR3 sequence reads: CASSPQGQVSGNTIYF. For the CDR3, the DNA is TGTGCCAGCAGCCCCCAGGGACAGGTCTCTGGAAACACCATATATTTT.

This clone was counted between two and nine times. The rearrangement joins TRBV2 to TRBJ1-5; perhaps TRBD1 as D (6 bases). Germline V CDR1 and CDR2: SNHLY, FYNNEI. The CDR3 length is 14 residues. V dropped 6 bases and J dropped 3 bases, with 12 bases sitting between them. CDR3 DNA sequence: TGTGCCAGCAGCCTCAGGGGCCTCAATCAGCCCCAGCATTTT. This codes for CASSLRGLNQPQHF.

The chain joins TRBV30 to TRBJ2-7; tentatively, D is TRBD1 (6 bases). V lost 2 bases and J lost 3, with 11 bases in between. The length of the CDR3 is 13 residues. Germline loops: CDR1 GTSNPN, CDR2 SVGIG (reference sequence). For the CDR3, the DNA is TGTGCCTGGAGTCGGACAGCCAGCTACGAGCAGTACTTC. Translating gives CAWSRTASYEQYF.

This sequence joins TRBV27 and TRBJ1-1, with 11 bases identical to TRBD1. This CDR3 region has 15 residues. The J segment lost 8 bases and the V segment lost 3 bases, leaving 8 bases of the junction unmatched. Germline V gene data show CDR1 as MNHEY and CDR2 as SMNVEV (reference sequence). The CDR3 reads CASSLGQGGGIEAFF. Written as DNA, the CDR3 is TGTGCCAGCAGTTTGGGACAGGGGGGGGGAATAGAAGCTTTCTTT.

The sample holds one count of this clone. This chain connects TRBV9 to TRBJ2-1, with 11 bases matching TRBD2. The CDR3 consists of 16 residues. V lost 0 bases, J lost 7 bases, and 6 bases stayed unmatched. CDR1 and CDR2 from the germline V gene are SGDLS and YYNGEE. CDR3 sequence reads: CASSVAASGGRNEQFF. The CDR3 nucleotides are TGTGCCAGCAGCGTAGCGGCTAGCGGGGGGCGGAATGAGCAGTTCTTC. Looking up the rest from reference TRBV9 and TRBJ2-1 gives the full variable domain: DSGVTQTPKHLITATGQRVTLRCSPRSGDLSVYWYQQSLDQGLQFLIQYYNGEERAKGNILERFSAQQFPDLHSELNLSSLELGDSALYFCASSVAASGGRNEQFFGPGTRLTVL.

The CDR3 loop reads CASSLQGTYEKLFF. Written as DNA, the CDR3 is TGTGCCAGCAGCTTGCAGGGTACCTATGAAAAACTGTTTTTT. The genes are TRBV5-5 and TRBJ1-4; a possible D gene is TRBD1 (5 bases). The CDR3 is 14 amino acids. V was pared by 1 base and J by 6 bases, with 10 bases between. Germline V gene sequence: CDR1 SGHKS, CDR2 YYEKEE (reference sequence).

The gene calls are TRBV5-7 and TRBJ1-6; unclear D gene. TRBV5-7 is flagged as an ORF with uncertain function. V shed 10 bases and J shed 9 bases, with 17 bases lying between them. This CDR3 has 13 residues. The CDR3 region has the DNA TGTGCCGTCGGGCCCAATGCGGGTTCACCCCTCCACTTT. Translating gives CAVGPNAGSPLHF.

J is TRBJ2-1 and V is TRBV4-1, with 10 bases fitting TRBD2. CDR1 is MGHRA, CDR2 YSYEKL, per germline. The CDR3 totals 18 residues. Trimming at V came to 0 bases and at J to 1 base, leaving 6 bases not matched to a gene. Here the CDR3 DNA reads TGCGCCAGCAGCCAAGATAGACTAGCGGGTCATTCCTACAATGAGCAGTTCTTC. Translating it yields CASSQDRLAGHSYNEQFF.

The rearrangement joins TRBV7-8 to TRBJ2-1, with 7 bases matching TRBD2. Trimming cost V 5 bases and J 1 base; bases outside gene matches: 5. Germline CDR1 SGHVS, CDR2 FQNEAQ. The CDR3 is 15 residues long. CDR3 protein: CASSQWGGSYNEQFF. In nucleotides, the CDR3 is TGTGCCAGCAGCCAATGGGGGGGTTCCTACAATGAGCAGTTCTTC.

The chain has TRBV15 and TRBJ1-2; unclear D gene. CDR1 LNHNV and CDR2 YYDKDF come from the germline V gene (reference sequence). The V end lost 0 bases, the J end lost 4 bases, and 12 bases lay between the germline ends. The CDR3 extends over 15 amino acids. The CDR3 nucleotides are TGTGCCACCAGCAGAGATCGTTCAGGCGTCTATGGCTACACCTTC. Protein product: CATSRDRSGVYGYTF. Full variable domain (outside the CDR3, taken from reference TRBV15 and TRBJ1-2): DAMVIQNPRYQVTQFGKPVTLSCSQTLNHNVMYWYQQKSSQAPKLLFHYYDKDFNNEADTPDNFQSRRPNTSFCFLDIRSPGLGDTAMYLCATSRDRSGVYGYTFGSGTRLTVV.

V is TRBV5-1 and J is TRBJ1-4, with 7 bases matching TRBD1. The CDR3 sequence is 17 residues long. The V segment lost 4 bases and the J segment 5 bases; nucleotides outside the gene matches: 14. Germline values: CDR1 SGHRS, CDR2 YFSETQ. CDR3 loop: CASSNRDRGTKNEKLFF. CDR3 nucleotides: TGCGCCAGCAGCAACCGGGACAGAGGAACCAAAAATGAAAAACTGTTTTTT.

This chain uses TRBV11-2 with TRBJ2-7; tentatively, D is TRBD1 (5 bases). The CDR3 is 15 residues long. Looked up from germline, CDR1 is SGHAT and CDR2 is FQNNGV. Trimming took 5 bases from V and 5 from J, leaving 19 bases between them. The CDR3 nucleotides read TGTGCCAGCAGCCACGACCAGGGTACTACCCACGAGCAGTACTTC. Protein sequence: CASSHDQGTTHEQYF.

The V and J genes are TRBV28 and TRBJ2-7; 8 bases agree with TRBD1. From germline, CDR1 is MDHEN and CDR2 SYDVKM. V was pared by 6 bases and J by 9 bases, with 16 bases of the junction left unmatched. The CDR3 extends over 15 amino acids. The DNA for the CDR3 is TGTGCCAGCAGCCCCAATGGCAGGGGGCGCAGGTCGCAGTACTTC. It specifies CASSPNGRGRRSQYF.

The J gene is TRBJ1-6, the V gene TRBV10-1, with D possibly TRBD1 on 5 matching bases. Germline V gives CDR1 WNHNN, CDR2 SYGVQD (reference sequence). The CDR3 runs to 13 residues. V lost 2 bases and J lost 7, with 6 bases in between. The CDR3 here is CASSEAGNSPLHF. The CDR3 DNA follows: TGCGCCAGCAGTGAGGCAGGGAATTCACCCCTCCACTTT.

The V gene is TRBV19, the J gene TRBJ2-7, with D maybe TRBD1 (6 bases). The germline V and J ends were trimmed by 6 bases and 0 bases, with 15 bases remaining between them. Germline CDR1 reads LNHDA; CDR2 reads SQIVND (reference sequence). CDR3 length: 15 residues. This CDR3 reads CASRDTGMYSYEQYF. CDR3 bases: TGTGCCAGTAGGGACACAGGGATGTACTCCTACGAGCAGTACTTC.

This chain connects TRBV4-1 to TRBJ2-7, with D unresolved. V was clipped by 0 bases and J by 3 bases, with 9 bases between them. The germline CDR1 and CDR2 sequences are MGHRA and YSYEKL. The CDR3 length is 14 residues. This CDR3 reads CASSQEGPLYEQYF. CDR3 nucleotides: TGCGCCAGCAGCCAAGAGGGCCCCCTCTACGAGCAGTACTTC.

The rearrangement links TRBV7-8 to TRBJ2-2, with unresolved D. V shed 5 bases and J shed 9 bases, with 10 bases lying between them. Per germline, CDR1 SGHVS and CDR2 FQNEAQ. The CDR3 has 12 amino acids. The CDR3 DNA reads as TGTGCCAGCAGCCCTTCCGTCTGGGAGCTGTTTTTT. This sequence encodes CASSPSVWELFF.

The chain joins TRBV24-1 to TRBJ2-3, with TRBD1 matching 8 bases. V lost 7 bases to trimming and J lost 2 bases; unmatched junction nucleotides: 7. From germline, CDR1 is KGHDR and CDR2 SFDVKD. The CDR3 has 15 residues. The CDR3 protein is CATSLQQGVTDTQYF. CDR3 DNA: TGTGCCACCAGCCTCCAACAGGGGGTCACAGATACGCAGTATTTT.

The V and J genes are TRBV12-5 and TRBJ2-3, with 8 bases identical to TRBD2. The CDR3 has 16 residues. After removal of 6 bases from V and 4 bases from J, the junction contained 12 bases not matched to a gene. Germline CDR1 LGHNT, CDR2 FRNRAP. CDR3 amino acids: CASGGLRGGPADTQYF. CDR3 nucleotide sequence: TGTGCTAGTGGCGGACTACGGGGGGGTCCTGCAGATACGCAGTATTTT. The full variable domain, in which reference TRBV12-5 and TRBJ2-3 provide the parts outside the CDR3, is DARVTQTPRHKVTEMGQEVTMRCQPILGHNTVFWYRQTMMQGLELLAYFRNRAPLDDSGMPKDRFSAEMPDATLATLKIQPSEPRDSAVYFCASGGLRGGPADTQYFGPGTRLTVL.

This chain joins TRBV11-3 and TRBJ1-1, with 8 bases lining up with TRBD1. Germline V gene sequence: CDR1 SGHNT, CDR2 YENEEA. Trimming removed 5 bases from V and 5 bases from J; junction bases left unmatched: 7. This CDR3 region has 14 residues. The CDR3 DNA sequence: TGTGCCAGCAGCGCGGCGGGACAGGCAACTGAAGCTTTCTTT. Protein: CASSAAGQATEAFF. Complete variable domain (other parts from reference TRBV11-3 and TRBJ1-1): EAGVVQSPRYKIIEKKQPVAFWCNPISGHNTLYWYLQNLGQGPELLIRYENEEAVDDSQLPKDRFSAERLKGVDSTLKIQPAELGDSAVYLCASSAAGQATEAFFGQGTRLTVV.